One and the same sample provided the 30 T cell receptor beta chains below, sequenced in a study of blood T cell repertoires in COVID-19. Generated by immunoSEQ multiplex PCR, the TCRdb table keeps only in-frame clones and is missing some. This sample has approximately 140,000 clones, with 85% found just once. Sequences were obtained from peripheral blood. The receptor set was obtained from a woman in her thirties or forties with active or convalescent COVID-19.

The chain employs TRBV28 and TRBJ2-2; D is perhaps TRBD2 (5 bases). Germline CDR1 MDHEN, CDR2 SYDVKM. With 8 bases removed from V and 7 bases from J, the gap between germline ends came to 14 bases. This CDR3 region has 13 residues. The chain's CDR3 is CASLLLLGGELFF. Written as DNA, the CDR3 is TGTGCCAGCTTGTTACTACTAGGCGGGGAGCTGTTTTTT. Full variable domain (missing parts from reference TRBV28 and TRBJ2-2): DVKVTQSSRYLVKRTGEKVFLECVQDMDHENMFWYRQDPGLGLRLIYFSYDVKMKEKGDIPEGYSVSREKKERFSLILESASTNQTSMYLCASLLLLGGELFFGEGSRLTVL.

The CDR3 sequence: CAWTRGPETQYF. The DNA for the CDR3 is TGTGCCTGGACCAGGGGGCCAGAGACCCAGTACTTC. The chain links TRBV30 to TRBJ2-5; 8 positions match TRBD1. The CDR3 is 12 amino acids. From germline, CDR1 is GTSNPN and CDR2 SVGIG (reference sequence). The V segment lost 4 bases and the J segment 4 bases; nucleotides outside the gene matches: 2.

The V gene is TRBV19, the J gene TRBJ2-7, with D hard to call. The V and J ends lost 7 bases and 1 base respectively, with 14 bases between them. The CDR3 spans 14 residues. Germline values: CDR1 LNHDA, CDR2 SQIVND (reference sequence). CDR3 sequence (DNA): TGTGCCAGTACGCCGCGCCATACGTCCTACGAGCAGTACTTC. Translating gives CASTPRHTSYEQYF.

J is TRBJ1-5 and V is TRBV4-1, with D hard to call. CDR1 is MGHRA and CDR2 is YSYEKL in the germline V gene. This CDR3 has 16 amino acids. The V end was cut by 1 base, the J end by 0 bases, with 10 bases between. The CDR3 loop reads CASSQGTEFSNQPQHF. The CDR3 nucleotides are TGCGCCAGCAGCCAAGGTACGGAGTTTAGCAATCAGCCCCAGCATTTT.

The chain is built from TRBV18 and TRBJ1-1; 9 bases align to TRBD1. CDR1 is KGHSH and CDR2 is LQKENI in the germline V gene. The CDR3 spans 14 residues. V shed 3 bases and J 4 bases; nucleotides not matched to a gene: 3. In nucleotides, the CDR3 is TGTGCCAGCTCACCGGGACAGGGAGGCACTGAAGCTTTCTTT. Translating gives CASSPGQGGTEAFF. The full variable domain, in which reference TRBV18 and TRBJ1-1 provide the parts outside the CDR3, is NAGVMQNPRHLVRRRGQEARLRCSPMKGHSHVYWYRQLPEEGLKFMVYLQKENIIDESGMPKERFSAEFPKEGPSILRIQQVVRGDSAAYFCASSPGQGGTEAFFGQGTRLTVV.

The genes are TRBV5-6 and TRBJ1-1; 7 nucleotides align to TRBD1. The CDR3 is 15 residues long. V lost 3 bases, J lost 7 bases, and 12 bases stayed unmatched. Germline V gene data show CDR1 as SGHDT and CDR2 as YYEEEE. DNA for the CDR3: TGTGCCAGCAGCTCGGACAGGCGGGTTTCGGTTGAAGCTTTCTTT. It translates to CASSSDRRVSVEAFF.

The genes are TRBV2 and TRBJ1-1; D not resolved. The CDR3 is 11 amino acids. V gave up 7 bases and J gave up 5 bases, with 8 bases separating them. Germline CDR1 is SNHLY and CDR2 is FYNNEI. The CDR3 DNA follows: TGTGCCAGCACCGCGGCGACTGAAGCTTTCTTT. Residues: CASTAATEAFF.

The chain combines TRBV6-6 with TRBJ1-2; unclear D gene. With 6 bases removed from V and 7 bases from J, the gap between germline ends came to 9 bases. There are 11 residues in the CDR3. Germline lookup yields CDR1 MNHNY and CDR2 SVGAGI (reference sequence). The CDR3 sequence: CASRTTPGYTF. CDR3 nucleotides: TGTGCCAGCAGAACCACTCCTGGCTACACCTTC.

This chain uses TRBV4-1 with TRBJ2-1; D gene unclear. V lost 1 base, J lost 3 bases, and 4 bases lay in between. There are 13 residues in the CDR3. Per the germline V gene, CDR1 is MGHRA and CDR2 is YSYEKL. DNA of the CDR3: TGCGCCAGCAGCCAAGGCAGCTACAATGAGCAGTTCTTC. It is translated as CASSQGSYNEQFF.

The chain employs TRBV28 and TRBJ2-4; maybe TRBD1 (6 bases). V was clipped by 5 bases and J by 6 bases, with 14 bases between them. CDR1 is MDHEN and CDR2 is SYDVKM in the germline V gene. The CDR3 totals 14 residues. The CDR3 reads CASSPGQNINIQYF. The CDR3 DNA sequence: TGTGCCAGCAGTCCGGGACAAAACATAAACATTCAGTACTTC.

The chain links TRBV24-1 to TRBJ1-5; 7 nucleotides align to TRBD1. CDR3 length equals 13 residues. CDR1 and CDR2 from the germline V gene are KGHDR and SFDVKD. V shed 7 bases, J shed 4 bases, and the junction held 3 bases outside the gene matches. The CDR3 DNA reads as TGTGCCACCAGCCCGACAGGGAATCAGCCCCAGCATTTT. It specifies CATSPTGNQPQHF.

The chain employs TRBV28 and TRBJ1-4; the match to TRBD1 covers 8 bases. The CDR3 spans 14 residues. Germline CDR1 MDHEN, CDR2 SYDVKM. The V segment lost 4 bases and the J segment 5 bases; nucleotides outside the gene matches: 3. The chain's CDR3 is CASSSGTGNEKLFF. CDR3 coding DNA: TGTGCCAGCAGTTCCGGGACAGGCAATGAAAAACTGTTTTTT.

The J gene is TRBJ2-7, the V gene TRBV18; 11 nucleotides match TRBD2. Germline CDR1 KGHSH, CDR2 LQKENI. The CDR3 contains 15 residues. Germline trimming cut 3 bases from V and 0 bases from J; bases unmatched to any gene: 1. DNA of the CDR3: TGTGCCAGCTCACCTGGGACTAGCGGCTCCTACGAGCAGTACTTC. Its translation: CASSPGTSGSYEQYF.

The chain combines TRBV15 with TRBJ1-5; the D is unclear. V was clipped by 1 base and J by 0 bases, with 7 bases between them. Per the germline V gene, CDR1 is LNHNV and CDR2 is YYDKDF (reference sequence). The CDR3 spans 15 residues. DNA of the CDR3: TGTGCCACCAGCAGAGGGCAGTATAGCAATCAGCCCCAGCATTTT. It is translated as CATSRGQYSNQPQHF.

The chain joins TRBV6-1 to TRBJ2-7, with D tentatively TRBD2 (5 bases). This CDR3 region has 15 residues. Germline loops: CDR1 MNHNS, CDR2 SASEGT. V lost 1 base to trimming and J lost 2 bases, with 12 bases between them. The CDR3 DNA is TGTGCCAGCAGTGAAGTAAGGAGCGGAGCCTACGAGCAGTACTTC. Translation: CASSEVRSGAYEQYF.

The chain joins TRBV7-2 to TRBJ2-7; 8 bases align to TRBD2. The germline CDR1 and CDR2 sequences are SGHTA and FQGNSA. Trimming at V came to 5 bases and at J to 4 bases, leaving 7 bases not matched to a gene. The CDR3 runs 14 residues. CDR3 bases: TGTGCCAGCAGCCAAGGACTAGCAGCGTACGAGCAGTACTTC. Translating gives CASSQGLAAYEQYF.

The gene calls are TRBV2 and TRBJ2-2; TRBD2 is a possible D gene (6 bases). Looked up from germline, CDR1 is SNHLY and CDR2 is FYNNEI. This CDR3 is 14 amino acids long. V was clipped by 6 bases and J by 3 bases, with 11 bases between them. The CDR3, as DNA: TGTGCCAGCAGAGACCGGGGGTACACCGGGGAGCTGTTTTTT. It specifies CASRDRGYTGELFF.

The chain recombines TRBV29-1 with TRBJ1-1; D call uncertain. Trimming left V 6 bases short and J 0 bases short, with 14 bases between. CDR1 is SQVTM and CDR2 is ANQGSEA in the germline V gene. The CDR3 is made up of 14 amino acids. CDR3: CSVGGSLMNTEAFF. The CDR3 DNA is TGCAGCGTAGGAGGCAGCCTTATGAACACTGAAGCTTTCTTT.

The chain uses TRBV6-5 and TRBJ2-7, with TRBD1 matching over 7 bases. Germline CDR1 is MNHEY and CDR2 is SVGAGI. This CDR3 is 12 amino acids long. Trimming removed 5 bases from V and 4 bases from J; junction bases left unmatched: 2. Written as DNA, the CDR3 is TGTGCCAGCAGTCAGACAGGGTACGAGCAGTACTTC. It codes for CASSQTGYEQYF.

V usage is TRBV5-1 and J usage is TRBJ2-1; the match to TRBD2 covers 11 bases. The germline V gene has CDR1 SGHRS and CDR2 YFSETQ. V shed 4 bases and J 6 bases; nucleotides not matched to a gene: 15. This CDR3 contains 18 residues. The DNA for the CDR3 is TGCGCCAGCAGCCCTCCTTACGCTAGCGGGGGGTATGTCAATGAGCAGTTCTTC. Its translation is CASSPPYASGGYVNEQFF.

CDR3 region: CAWSLHREGNEKLFF. CDR3 coding DNA: TGTGCCTGGAGTCTCCACAGGGAAGGTAATGAAAAACTGTTTTTT. J is TRBJ1-4 and V is TRBV30; D possibly corresponds to TRBD1 (6 bases). CDR3 length equals 15 residues. CDR1 and CDR2 (germline): GTSNPN, SVGIG (reference sequence). Trimming took off 2 bases at V and 4 bases at J, with 14 bases between the two ends.

This chain links TRBV27 with TRBJ2-1; TRBD2 agrees at 9 bases. This CDR3 has 15 residues. Germline values: CDR1 MNHEY, CDR2 SMNVEV (reference sequence). J gave up 3 bases and V 5 bases, and 5 bases lay outside the gene matches. CDR3 sequence reads: CASSRLAGDYNEQFF. As DNA, the CDR3 is TGTGCCAGCAGTCGATTAGCGGGGGACTACAATGAGCAGTTCTTC.

A few counts support this clone. The rearrangement links TRBV2 to TRBJ2-5, with TRBD2 identical over 7 bases. Looked up from germline, CDR1 is SNHLY and CDR2 is FYNNEI. The V gene end was trimmed by 5 bases and the J gene end by 5 bases; junction bases not matched to a gene: 5. The length of the CDR3 is 13 residues. In DNA form, the CDR3 reads TGTGCCAGCAGTTTCGGACTAGGGGAGACCCAGTACTTC. Translating it yields CASSFGLGETQYF.

CDR3 in amino acids: CASRGTDQETQYF. The CDR3 nucleotides are TGTGCCAGCAGGGGGACAGACCAAGAGACCCAGTACTTC. The chain links TRBV28 to TRBJ2-5, with 7 bases fitting TRBD1. Losses at the gene ends were 6 bases for V and 0 bases for J; bases not matched to a gene: 1. The CDR3 extends over 13 amino acids. The germline V gene has CDR1 MDHEN and CDR2 SYDVKM.

The chain combines TRBV28 with TRBJ1-1; 10 bases align to TRBD1. J gave up 1 base and V 3 bases, and 8 bases lay outside the gene matches. CDR1 and CDR2 from the germline V gene are MDHEN and SYDVKM. This CDR3 comprises 17 residues. CDR3 sequence (DNA): TGTGCCAGCAGTTTCTTAGAGACAGGGGGCGCGAACACTGAAGCTTTCTTT. Its protein is CASSFLETGGANTEAFF. Looking up the rest from reference TRBV28 and TRBJ1-1 gives the full variable domain: DVKVTQSSRYLVKRTGEKVFLECVQDMDHENMFWYRQDPGLGLRLIYFSYDVKMKEKGDIPEGYSVSREKKERFSLILESASTNQTSMYLCASSFLETGGANTEAFFGQGTRLTVV.

The rearrangement joins TRBV19 to TRBJ1-2; 8 nucleotides agree with TRBD1. CDR3 size: 16 residues. Trimming at V came to 8 bases and at J to 4 bases, leaving 15 bases not matched to a gene. Looked up from germline, CDR1 is LNHDA and CDR2 is SQIVND (reference sequence). DNA for the CDR3: TGTGCCAGTTCTATTCACTTGACGACAGGGGCCTATGGCTACACCTTC. Translation: CASSIHLTTGAYGYTF. Full variable domain (missing parts from reference TRBV19 and TRBJ1-2): DGGITQSPKYLFRKEGQNVTLSCEQNLNHDAMYWYRQDPGQGLRLIYYSQIVNDFQKGDIAEGYSVSREKKESFPLTVTSAQKNPTAFYLCASSIHLTTGAYGYTFGSGTRLTVV.

V is TRBV27 and J is TRBJ2-5, with D perhaps TRBD2 (5 bases). Germline V CDR1 and CDR2: MNHEY, SMNVEV (reference sequence). The germline V and J ends were trimmed by 8 bases and 1 base, with 23 bases remaining between them. The CDR3 is 17 residues long. The CDR3 region is CASGTLLGRGSQETQYF. CDR3 DNA: TGTGCCAGCGGAACTTTACTAGGGCGTGGGAGCCAAGAGACCCAGTACTTC.

This rearrangement joins TRBV5-6 to TRBJ2-5, with a tentative D call TRBD2 (6 bases). CDR3 size: 15 residues. Germline V gene data show CDR1 as SGHDT and CDR2 as YYEEEE. The V and J ends lost 1 base and 5 bases respectively, with 15 bases between them. CDR3 region: CASSLRTGGGETQYF. CDR3 bases: TGTGCCAGCAGCTTGAGGACCGGAGGAGGGGAGACCCAGTACTTC.

The chain is built from TRBV6-5 and TRBJ1-2, with 11 bases matching TRBD1. The J segment lost 8 bases and the V segment lost 3 bases, leaving 5 bases of the junction unmatched. Per the germline V gene, CDR1 is MNHEY and CDR2 is SVGAGI. CDR3 length: 14 residues. The CDR3 region has the DNA TGTGCCAGCAGTTATGGGACAGGGGGAGAAGGCTACACCTTC. This codes for CASSYGTGGEGYTF.

The table lists this clone with a count of one. This chain uses TRBV19 with TRBJ1-1; no clear D. This CDR3 is 13 amino acids long. CDR1 is LNHDA, CDR2 SQIVND, per germline (reference sequence). V lost 7 bases to trimming and J lost 7 bases, with 16 bases between them. CDR3 coding DNA: TGTGCCAGTACTAACGGTTGGGGAGTTGAAGCTTTCTTT. Its translation: CASTNGWGVEAFF.